These 29 T cell receptor beta chains were sequenced from one sample in a study of cytomegalovirus exposure and HLA in healthy donors. The PCR contained 60 Vbeta and 13 Jbeta primers. Clones were read by immunoSEQ multiplex PCR, and TCRdb kept only the in-frame ones, dropping some. The table includes some 130,000 clones, 79% detected once. The material sequenced was PBMCs. These receptors all stem from a man in his forties in good health and CMV-seropositive.

This clone occurred a few times. V usage is TRBV5-1 and J usage is TRBJ2-1; possibly TRBD1 for D (6 bases). Deletions cut 5 bases from V and 6 bases from J, with 15 bases between. This CDR3 region has 14 residues. Germline V gene lookup returns CDR1 SGHRS and CDR2 YFSETQ. CDR3 sequence: CASSSNTGSNEQFF. CDR3 bases: TGCGCCAGCAGTTCTAATACAGGGTCCAATGAGCAGTTCTTC.

The genes are TRBV11-3 and TRBJ2-7; TRBD2 might be the D (6 bases). The V and J ends lost 4 bases and 6 bases respectively, with 16 bases between them. The CDR3 is made up of 14 amino acids. Germline loops: CDR1 SGHNT, CDR2 YENEEA. CDR3 sequence: CASSSEGAVGEQYF. CDR3 nucleotides: TGTGCCAGCAGCTCGGAGGGAGCTGTTGGCGAGCAGTACTTC.

This sequence joins TRBV6-5 and TRBJ2-3, with 8 positions matching TRBD2. CDR1 is MNHEY and CDR2 is SVGAGI in the germline V gene. This CDR3 contains 14 residues. The J segment lost 0 bases and the V segment lost 9 bases, leaving 5 bases of the junction unmatched. The CDR3 loop reads CASRLALSTDTQYF. In DNA form, the CDR3 reads TGTGCCAGTAGACTAGCGTTGAGCACAGATACGCAGTATTTT.

The chain employs TRBV19 and TRBJ2-5; 9 nucleotides line up with TRBD1. The CDR3 spans 14 residues. The J segment lost 5 bases and the V segment lost 6 bases, leaving 7 bases of the junction unmatched. CDR1 and CDR2 from the germline V gene are LNHDA and SQIVND (reference sequence). CDR3 protein: CASRGDRDRETQYF. As DNA, the CDR3 is TGTGCCAGTAGGGGGGACAGGGATCGGGAGACCCAGTACTTC. The entire variable domain, with the rest obtained from reference TRBV19 and TRBJ2-5, is as follows: DGGITQSPKYLFRKEGQNVTLSCEQNLNHDAMYWYRQDPGQGLRLIYYSQIVNDFQKGDIAEGYSVSREKKESFPLTVTSAQKNPTAFYLCASRGDRDRETQYFGPGTRLLVL.

The chain employs TRBV18 and TRBJ1-1; possible D gene TRBD1, 5 bases. The CDR3 runs 12 residues. Germline V gene lookup returns CDR1 KGHSH and CDR2 LQKENI. Deletions cut 6 bases from V and 6 bases from J, with 11 bases between. CDR3 DNA: TGTGCCAGCTCGTCCCAGGGCGCTGAAGCTTTCTTT. Translation: CASSSQGAEAFF. Supplemented by reference TRBV18 and TRBJ1-1, the full variable domain reads NAGVMQNPRHLVRRRGQEARLRCSPMKGHSHVYWYRQLPEEGLKFMVYLQKENIIDESGMPKERFSAEFPKEGPSILRIQQVVRGDSAAYFCASSSQGAEAFFGQGTRLTVV.

This chain links TRBV11-2 with TRBJ2-7; 12 positions agree with TRBD2. V lost 5 bases and J lost 2; bases outside the gene matches: 13. This CDR3 contains 18 residues. CDR1 is SGHAT, CDR2 FQNNGV, per germline. CDR3 coding DNA: TGTGCCAGCAGCACAAGACTAGCGGGAGATTCGGGCACCTACGAGCAGTACTTC. Protein sequence: CASSTRLAGDSGTYEQYF.

The V and J genes are TRBV5-1 and TRBJ2-3; 7 bases match TRBD2. Germline loops: CDR1 SGHRS, CDR2 YFSETQ. V lost 4 bases, J lost 2 bases, and 10 bases stayed unmatched. The CDR3 is 16 amino acids. CDR3 bases: TGCGCCAGCAGCCCGTTGGGCGGGAGAACCACAGATACGCAGTATTTT. This translates into CASSPLGGRTTDTQYF.

This clone was detected only once. The DNA for the CDR3 is TGTGCCAGCAGCTCCCAGGGGGACACTGAAGCTTTCTTT. This translates into CASSSQGDTEAFF. The chain uses TRBV7-3 and TRBJ1-1; 7 bases are a match to TRBD1. CDR3 length: 13 amino acids. Germline V gene sequence: CDR1 SGHTA, CDR2 FQGTGA. Trimming removed 4 bases from V and 3 bases from J; junction bases left unmatched: 2.

The chain combines TRBV2 with TRBJ1-3; D ambiguous. Germline V gene data show CDR1 as SNHLY and CDR2 as FYNNEI. The CDR3 length is 13 residues. V lost 7 bases and J lost 0, with 7 bases in between. The CDR3 DNA reads TGTGCCAGCACTATTACCTCTGGAAACACCATATATTTT. Amino acids: CASTITSGNTIYF.

The chain is built from TRBV4-2 and TRBJ2-1; the match to TRBD2 covers 7 bases. Germline loops: CDR1 LGHNA, CDR2 YNFKEQ. CDR3 length: 12 amino acids. V shed 5 bases and J 12 bases; nucleotides not matched to a gene: 7. The CDR3 nucleotides read TGTGCCAGCAGCTTGTCGAGGGAGGGGCAGTTCTTC. This sequence encodes CASSLSREGQFF.

This sequence joins TRBV19 and TRBJ2-3, with 8 bases that match TRBD2. The length of the CDR3 is 15 residues. Germline trimming cut 8 bases from V and 4 bases from J; bases unmatched to any gene: 11. Looked up from germline, CDR1 is LNHDA and CDR2 is SQIVND (reference sequence). The CDR3 region is CASEGGAGVADTQYF. Written as DNA, the CDR3 is TGTGCCAGTGAAGGGGGAGCGGGAGTGGCAGATACGCAGTATTTT.

This chain connects TRBV2 to TRBJ1-2, with TRBD1 matching over 7 bases. This CDR3 is 15 amino acids long. V shed 4 bases, J shed 0 bases, and the junction held 5 bases outside the gene matches. Germline loops: CDR1 SNHLY, CDR2 FYNNEI. CDR3 residues: CASSGTGRANYGYTF. CDR3 in DNA: TGTGCCAGCAGTGGGACAGGCCGGGCTAACTATGGCTACACCTTC.

This clone was found once. The J gene is TRBJ1-5, the V gene TRBV28; TRBD1 aligns across 7 bases. Germline CDR1 and CDR2: MDHEN and SYDVKM. Trimming took 8 bases from V and 1 from J; bases not matched to a gene: 8. The CDR3 loop spans 15 amino acids. The CDR3 bases are TGTGCCAGCCCTCCCAGGGGGGAGAGCAATCAGCCCCAGCATTTT. Translation gives CASPPRGESNQPQHF.

This chain connects TRBV19 to TRBJ2-4; maybe TRBD2 (6 bases). V lost 7 bases to trimming and J lost 5 bases, with 15 bases between them. Germline CDR1 reads LNHDA; CDR2 reads SQIVND (reference sequence). The CDR3 runs to 14 residues. The CDR3 sequence is CASNAGAGENIQYF. CDR3 bases: TGTGCCAGTAACGCTGGAGCGGGCGAAAACATTCAGTACTTC.

This chain uses TRBV19 with TRBJ2-7; 7 nucleotides agree with TRBD1. Unmatched junction bases numbered 9, after V lost 3 bases and J lost 1 base. Germline assignment: CDR1 LNHDA and CDR2 SQIVND (reference sequence). The CDR3 covers 16 residues. The CDR3: CASSIMGQPSSYEQYF. The DNA of the CDR3 is TGTGCCAGTAGTATTATGGGACAGCCTTCATCCTACGAGCAGTACTTC. Filled out from reference TRBV19 and TRBJ2-7, the complete variable domain reads DGGITQSPKYLFRKEGQNVTLSCEQNLNHDAMYWYRQDPGQGLRLIYYSQIVNDFQKGDIAEGYSVSREKKESFPLTVTSAQKNPTAFYLCASSIMGQPSSYEQYFGPGTRLTVT.

This clone occurred once. The V gene is TRBV18, the J gene TRBJ2-5, with D hard to call. The CDR3 is made up of 13 amino acids. Trimming removed 1 base at V and 5 bases at J, with 8 bases between. Germline lookup yields CDR1 KGHSH and CDR2 LQKENI. The CDR3 nucleotides read TGTGCCAGCTCACCACTAGATCCCGAGACCCAGTACTTC. It translates to CASSPLDPETQYF. The full variable domain, in which reference TRBV18 and TRBJ2-5 provide the parts outside the CDR3, is NAGVMQNPRHLVRRRGQEARLRCSPMKGHSHVYWYRQLPEEGLKFMVYLQKENIIDESGMPKERFSAEFPKEGPSILRIQQVVRGDSAAYFCASSPLDPETQYFGPGTRLLVL.

The chain is built from TRBV5-4 and TRBJ1-1; TRBD1 is a possible D gene (5 bases). Germline V lookup: CDR1 SGHNT, CDR2 YYREEE (reference sequence). V lost 0 bases and J lost 3, with 6 bases in between. CDR3 size: 13 residues. The CDR3: CASSLGQYTEAFF. CDR3 sequence (DNA): TGTGCCAGCAGCTTGGGACAGTACACTGAAGCTTTCTTT. The full variable domain, rest sourced from reference TRBV5-4 and TRBJ1-1, is ETGVTQSPTHLIKTRGQQVTLRCSSQSGHNTVSWYQQALGQGPQFIFQYYREEENGRGNFPPRFSGLQFPNYSSELNVNALELDDSALYLCASSLGQYTEAFFGQGTRLTVV.

The V and J genes are TRBV11-3 and TRBJ2-7; 7 nucleotides align to TRBD2. Germline V gene data show CDR1 as SGHNT and CDR2 as YENEEA. Losses at the gene ends were 3 bases for V and 4 bases for J; bases not matched to a gene: 3. The CDR3 has 13 amino acids. CDR3 sequence (DNA): TGTGCCAGCAGCTTGGGCGGGAGTTACGAGCAGTACTTC. It codes for CASSLGGSYEQYF.

This rearrangement joins TRBV6-1 to TRBJ2-3; the match to TRBD2 covers 9 bases. CDR3 length: 13 residues. Trimming took 10 bases from V and 7 from J; bases not matched to a gene: 9. Per germline, CDR1 MNHNS and CDR2 SASEGT. CDR3 sequence: CATSGAGGNTQYF. Written as DNA, the CDR3 is TGTGCCACCTCGGGAGCGGGAGGCAATACGCAGTATTTT.

The V call is TRBV7-9, the J call TRBJ2-5; 13 bases map to TRBD2. The CDR3 length is 17 residues. Per the germline V gene, CDR1 is SEHNR and CDR2 is FQNEAQ (reference sequence). Germline trimming cut 1 base from V and 5 bases from J; bases unmatched to any gene: 7. The DNA for the CDR3 is TGTGCCAGCAGCTTAGTACTAGCGGGAGGGCCCATTGAGACCCAGTACTTC. Amino acid sequence: CASSLVLAGGPIETQYF.

The chain joins TRBV14 to TRBJ2-1, with 9 positions matching TRBD2. Germline trimming cut 2 bases from V and 3 bases from J; bases unmatched to any gene: 5. This CDR3 has 16 residues. Per the germline V gene, CDR1 is SGHDN and CDR2 is FVKESK. The CDR3 spells CASSQSLAGNYNEQFF. In nucleotides, the CDR3 is TGTGCCAGCAGCCAATCCCTAGCGGGAAACTACAATGAGCAGTTCTTC.

This clone came up once. The rearrangement links TRBV5-1 to TRBJ1-4; 7 nucleotides line up with TRBD1. The CDR3 has 14 amino acids. Germline V CDR1 and CDR2: SGHRS, YFSETQ. The ends lost 2 bases at V and 2 bases at J; junction bases unmatched: 0. This chain's CDR3 is CASSLQGTNEKLFF. CDR3 DNA sequence: TGCGCCAGCAGCTTACAGGGGACTAATGAAAAACTGTTTTTT.

V usage is TRBV10-2 and J usage is TRBJ2-7; 11 bases map to TRBD2. The germline gives CDR1 WSHSY, CDR2 SAAADI. The trim removed 7 bases at V and 0 bases at J, leaving 2 bases unmatched. This CDR3 has 14 amino acids. The CDR3 loop is CASNGLAGSYEQYF. Here the CDR3 DNA reads TGCGCCAGCAACGGACTAGCGGGCTCCTACGAGCAGTACTTC.

The chain couples TRBV4-1 to TRBJ2-7; perhaps TRBD2 as D (6 bases). Germline V CDR1 and CDR2: MGHRA, YSYEKL. V dropped 3 bases and J dropped 2 bases, with 17 bases sitting between them. The CDR3 has 16 residues. The CDR3 sequence is CASSQGGGTLAYEQYF. For the CDR3, the DNA is TGCGCCAGCAGCCAGGGGGGAGGCACACTTGCCTACGAGCAGTACTTC.

This chain joins TRBV2 and TRBJ2-7; 9 bases align to TRBD2. Losses at the gene ends were 6 bases for V and 0 bases for J; bases not matched to a gene: 6. Looked up from germline, CDR1 is SNHLY and CDR2 is FYNNEI. This CDR3 has 15 amino acids. The CDR3 nucleotides are TGTGCCAGCAGCGGACTAGCGCATACCTCCTACGAGCAGTACTTC. Its protein is CASSGLAHTSYEQYF.

This rearrangement joins TRBV6-1 to TRBJ2-7; 7 positions match TRBD1. From germline, CDR1 is MNHNS and CDR2 SASEGT. The CDR3 sequence is 15 residues long. V gave up 3 bases and J gave up 0 bases; unmatched junction bases: 5. The CDR3 sequence: CASSEGTAYSYEQYF. The CDR3 DNA reads TGTGCCAGCAGTGAGGGGACAGCCTACTCCTACGAGCAGTACTTC.

A single count supports this clone. This sequence joins TRBV2 and TRBJ2-2; D perhaps matches TRBD1 (5 bases). CDR3 length equals 13 residues. CDR1 and CDR2 (germline): SNHLY, FYNNEI. Trimming took off 4 bases at V and 7 bases at J, with 10 bases between the two ends. The CDR3 protein is CASSAGLGGELFF. DNA for the CDR3: TGTGCCAGCAGTGCAGGGCTCGGCGGGGAGCTGTTTTTT.

The chain employs TRBV28 and TRBJ2-2; 8 positions agree with TRBD2. Trimming took 6 bases from V and 7 from J; bases not matched to a gene: 13. Germline CDR1 is MDHEN and CDR2 is SYDVKM. The CDR3 runs 16 residues. The CDR3 spells CASSLPGTRKDGELFF. The CDR3 region has the DNA TGTGCCAGCAGCCTCCCCGGGACTAGAAAGGACGGGGAGCTGTTTTTT.

V usage is TRBV2 and J usage is TRBJ1-1; 10 nucleotides match TRBD1. Germline-derived CDR1 and CDR2 are SNHLY and FYNNEI. Trimming took 4 bases from V and 8 from J; bases not matched to a gene: 10. This CDR3 region has 15 residues. The CDR3 DNA follows: TGTGCCAGCAGTGTCCAGGGACAGGGGATAACCGAAGCTTTCTTT. This encodes CASSVQGQGITEAFF.